One TCR beta chain is described in this entry. This clonotype was seen at least ten times. Its antigen is not yet known. No much larger clonotype is one base removed from it; base qualities were not supplied. Hyperthyroidism patients were newly diagnosed, had a disease duration of under 2 months, and were aged 18 to 65 years. Exclusion was applied to patients with uncontrolled infections, other autoimmune diseases, pregnancy or lactation. Diagnoses were established on the basis of clinical symptoms, serum thyroxine and TRAb, thyroid ultrasound, and orbital computed tomography. For progressor patients, blood was drawn at the first diagnosis of hyperthyroidism, before any ophthalmopathy symptoms had appeared. PBMCs were separated from roughly 9.6 ml of fresh peripheral blood using Ficoll-Paque density gradient centrifugation. Progressor patients were defined as those initially diagnosed with Graves' hyperthyroidism in whom ophthalmopathy developed during follow-up. Total RNA was extracted using Trizol reagent, and RNA quality was assessed on an Agilent 2100 Bioanalyzer.

From the cysteine through the phenylalanine, the CDR3 covers 15 amino acids. The retained sequence is limited to the CDR3, 45 bases, with the frame set at the first base. V lost 3 bases and J lost 1 base; the stretch between them is 12 bases long. Looking up the germline V gene yields CDR1 KGHSH and CDR2 LQKENI. This entry belongs to a study of T cells in Graves' hyperthyroidism and ophthalmopathy (dated by TCRdb to about 2019). Regarding the study in general: Peripheral blood was collected at initial diagnosis, before any treatment. A discovery cohort of about 96 patients, 43 with Graves' ophthalmopathy and approximately 57 with stable Graves' hyperthyroidism, was used to find distinguishing TCR V-J signatures. The 85 to 100 discovery patients were randomly split 7:3 into training and test sets. TCR Vbeta CDR3 sequencing of 120 to 150 peripheral blood samples (approximately 44 ophthalmopathy, under 80 hyperthyroidism and approximately 17 progressor patients) is reported in the paper. The study also compared thyroid tissue and blood T-cell repertoires from more than 5 Graves' hyperthyroidism patients. After blood sampling, hyperthyroidism patients were treated with methimazole at a starting dose of 30 mg daily, and ophthalmopathy patients were treated with high-dose intravenous methylprednisolone. Prospective prediction of ophthalmopathy was tested in an independent validation cohort of 18 to 20 hyperthyroidism patients and 17 patients who later progressed to ophthalmopathy. The full study reports these points: In validation, progression to ophthalmopathy was predicted by the model with nearly 71% sensitivity and just over 72% specificity, a median of approximately 7.1 months before onset. Most expanded thyroid clonotypes (frequency above 0.001) were also found in blood, which suggests that blood repertoires may mirror thyroid immune responses. A 13 V-J signature model separated ophthalmopathy from stable hyperthyroidism, with approximately 87% sensitivity and 81.08% specificity in cross-validation and 80%/75% in testing. Sample size was not statistically predetermined, and blinding of investigators to group allocation was not performed.

The TCR beta CDR3 regions were amplified from the RNA transcripts. For the first round of RT-PCR on the TCR CDR3, the HTBI primer set was used together with the Qiagen OneStep RT-PCR kit. Libraries were constructed in a second round of multiplex PCR, after which size selection and purification were performed. The libraries were sequenced on an Illumina HiSeq2000 using paired-end 100 bp reads. Processing in the source paper ran as follows. SOAPnuke was used to process the raw data, throwing out any read that contained adapters or uncalled bases, had a mean Phred below 15, or lacked an exact constant-primer or identifier match. COPE v1.2.5 was used to merge high-quality paired reads, and clonotypes were defined as unique nucleotide sequences. MiTCR v1.1 was used to align the clonotypes against IMGT TRBV, TRBD and TRBJ reference segments. The analysis included only V-J combinations with a frequency above 0.0001, which together covered more than 99% of the repertoires. A TCS score was defined as the ratio between F50 (clonal expansion) and ExV (chaos), using BLOSUM62-based TCRdist between CDR3 peptides within each V-J. Welch's t-statistics and random forest reduced some 510 V-J features to 13, which were used in a naive Bayes classifier (R e1071). The public reads were run again by TCRdb, first through fastp at Q25 and then through MiXCR, and only productive beta chains were kept. Each CDR3 protein appears once, grouped with its most common genes and DNA. The V and J calls were determined by TCRdb, not by the authors. The sample table contains about 720,000 distinct CDR3 sequences; only one count was recorded for roughly a sixth of them. The ten largest clones add up to 16% of the sample.

This TCR was sampled from a woman between 50 and 59 years old with Graves' hyperthyroidism that later progressed to Graves' ophthalmopathy. The sequencing input was blood. The sequence joins TRBV18 to TRBJ1-1; 5 matching bases give a weak D call of TRBD1. DNA sequence: TGTGCCAGCTCACCTGAGACGGGGGGGAACACTGAAGCTTTCTTT. Its product reads: CASSPETGGNTEAFF.